This TCR beta chain is drawn from a study of blood T cell repertoires in COVID-19. The germline V and J ends were trimmed by 0 bases and 7 bases, with 13 bases remaining between them. CDR3 length: 14 residues. CDR1 is ENHRY, CDR2 SYGVKD, per germline. The table came from immunoSEQ multiplex PCR; TCRdb's copy has only in-frame clones and leaves some out. Of 45,000 to 50,000 clones listed, 83% were seen once; the top ten hold 8% to 10%. The sample consisted of peripheral blood. The J gene is TRBJ2-7, the V gene TRBV10-3, with a possible D match to TRBD2 (6 bases). The TCR originated in a man older than 75 in a cohort sampled during active COVID-19. The CDR3 loop is CAISESTLAREQYF. CDR3 DNA sequence: TGTGCCATCAGTGAGTCGACCCTAGCGAGGGAGCAGTACTTC.